Each of the 20 T cell receptor beta chains below was sequenced from the same sample in a study of cytomegalovirus exposure and HLA in healthy donors (dated by TCRdb to about 2017). Receptors were amplified or captured by the immunoSEQ multiplex PCR assay. A mixture of 60 forward primers for TCR Vbeta segments and 13 reverse primers for TCR Jbeta segments was used in the multiplex PCR. TCRdb retrieved this table from immuneACCESS and kept in-frame rearrangements only. Not all clones are present; in checked studies, unresolved V genes account for under half, and no reason is known for the remainder. The sample table contains more than 95,000 clones; only one count was recorded for 10% to 13% of them. Jointly, the top ten make up 4% to 5% of the sample. Material for sequencing was PBMCs. The receptors shown here come from a young woman in good health and CMV-seropositive.

The chain carries TRBV5-6 and TRBJ1-2; D is undetermined. The CDR3 sequence is 16 residues long. V shed 4 bases and J shed 2 bases, with 18 bases lying between them. CDR1 is SGHDT, CDR2 YYEEEE, per germline. Written as DNA, the CDR3 is TGTGCCAGCAGCACGGAACGACTGGGTGGGAACTATGGCTACACCTTC. Its translation is CASSTERLGGNYGYTF.

This clone was counted only a few times. The rearrangement links TRBV28 to TRBJ1-2; D is possibly TRBD1 (6 bases). The germline V gene encodes CDR1 MDHEN and CDR2 SYDVKM. Trimming shortened V by 6 bases and J by 2 bases, and 13 bases separated the two germline ends. The CDR3 loop spans 14 amino acids. CDR3 loop: CASRLQGINYGYTF. CDR3 DNA sequence: TGTGCCAGCAGGTTACAGGGCATAAACTATGGCTACACCTTC.

As for this clone: Other nucleotide sequences in the sample specify the same CDR3. The chain has TRBV2 and TRBJ2-7, with D uncertain. The V gene's germline CDR1 is SNHLY and CDR2 FYNNEI. Trimming shortened V by 3 bases and J by 7 bases, and 13 bases separated the two germline ends. The CDR3 length is 13 residues. The CDR3 is CASSDSELEEQYF. CDR3 nucleotides: TGTGCCAGCAGTGACTCCGAGCTTGAGGAGCAGTACTTC.

A few counts support this clone. The rearrangement uses TRBV5-1 and TRBJ2-7; tentative D call: TRBD1 (6 bases). Trimming took off 2 bases at V and 3 bases at J, with 21 bases between the two ends. The CDR3 totals 17 residues. The V gene's germline CDR1 is SGHRS and CDR2 YFSETQ. The CDR3 DNA reads TGCGCCAGCAGCTTTAATGTCCTTCCAGGGGTTAACTACGAGCAGTACTTC. It translates to CASSFNVLPGVNYEQYF.

The chain recombines TRBV19 with TRBJ1-5; tentatively, D is TRBD1 (6 bases). This CDR3 region has 14 residues. V was shortened by 6 bases and J by 2 bases, with 11 bases between the two germline ends. Per the germline V gene, CDR1 is LNHDA and CDR2 is SQIVND (reference sequence). The CDR3 DNA reads TGTGCCAGTAGAGGCCCAGGGGGCAATCAGCCCCAGCATTTT. It yields the protein CASRGPGGNQPQHF.

V is TRBV2 and J is TRBJ1-4; D uncertain. CDR1 and CDR2 from the germline V gene are SNHLY and FYNNEI. There are 13 residues in the CDR3. V lost 8 bases, J lost 6 bases, and 13 bases lay in between. CDR3 sequence: CASGGANDEKLFF. In DNA form, the CDR3 reads TGTGCCAGCGGTGGCGCAAATGATGAAAAACTGTTTTTT.

The V gene is TRBV6-6, the J gene TRBJ2-3, with 12 nucleotides matching TRBD2. CDR1 MNHNY and CDR2 SVGAGI come from the germline V gene (reference sequence). The CDR3 has 15 amino acids. With V trimmed by 6 bases and J by 7 bases, 8 bases remained unmatched. The chain's CDR3 is CASRPWTSGEYTQYF. The CDR3 bases are TGTGCCAGCAGACCCTGGACTAGCGGGGAGTATACGCAGTATTTT.

In its sample, this clone was seen a few times. The junction departs from germline at one end; a sequencing error may be responsible. The V and J genes are TRBV30 and TRBJ1-1, with TRBD1 identical over 9 bases. The CDR3 is 13 amino acids. CDR1 GTSNPN and CDR2 SVGIG come from the germline V gene (reference sequence). CDR3 DNA sequence: TGTGTCTGGAGTGAGGGACAGGGCTCTGAAGCTTTCTTT. Protein: CVWSEGQGSEAFF.

The chain uses TRBV28 and TRBJ1-5; tentative D call: TRBD1 (5 bases). V dropped 7 bases and J dropped 0 bases, with 7 bases sitting between them. CDR3 size: 13 residues. Looked up from germline, CDR1 is MDHEN and CDR2 is SYDVKM. DNA for the CDR3: TGTGCCAGCAACAGGAATAGCAATCAGCCCCAGCATTTT. Encoded protein: CASNRNSNQPQHF.

For the CDR3, the DNA is TGCGCCAGCAGCCAAGATCCCGGACAGGGGGGGAATGAGCAGTTCTTC. This sequence encodes CASSQDPGQGGNEQFF. V gene TRBV4-1 combines with J gene TRBJ2-1, with 10 positions matching TRBD1. CDR1 MGHRA and CDR2 YSYEKL come from the germline V gene. With 0 bases clipped from V and 7 bases from J, the junction kept 6 bases outside the gene matches. CDR3 length: 16 amino acids.

V is TRBV6-5 and J is TRBJ2-2; 7 bases are a match to TRBD1. This CDR3 has 14 amino acids. V trimming: 9 bases; J trimming: 4 bases; junction bases outside the gene matches: 8. Germline-derived CDR1 and CDR2 are MNHEY and SVGAGI. The CDR3 spells CASRQGYGTGELFF. CDR3 DNA: TGTGCCAGTAGACAGGGTTATGGCACCGGGGAGCTGTTTTTT.

This clone was picked up a small number of times. The genes are TRBV10-3 and TRBJ2-1, with 8 nucleotides matching TRBD1. This CDR3 region has 15 residues. Germline assignment: CDR1 ENHRY and CDR2 SYGVKD. V was clipped by 3 bases and J by 2 bases; unmatched bases: 3. Here the CDR3 DNA reads TGTGCCATCAGTGAATCAGGGGGCGCCTACAATGAGCAGTTCTTC. The encoded protein is CAISESGGAYNEQFF.

The gene calls are TRBV9 and TRBJ2-5; D may be TRBD2 (5 bases). Germline CDR1 SGDLS, CDR2 YYNGEE. The CDR3 has 17 residues. V was pared by 3 bases and J by 3 bases, with 21 bases between. CDR3 DNA: TGTGCCAGCAGCGCTGGAGTGGGGATTTGGGAGAAAGAGACCCAGTACTTC. Translated, it gives CASSAGVGIWEKETQYF.

This clone appeared a few times. V and J are TRBV19 and TRBJ2-6, with D possibly being TRBD2 (6 bases). The V end lost 3 bases, the J end lost 13 bases, and 16 bases lay between the germline ends. Germline CDR1 LNHDA, CDR2 SQIVND (reference sequence). This CDR3 region has 14 residues. CDR3 nucleotides: TGTGCCAGTAGTATGGTTGGGGGGTTAGGAGTCCTGACTTTC. Its protein is CASSMVGGLGVLTF.

The chain couples TRBV6-6 to TRBJ1-5; no firm D call. The CDR3 is 14 amino acids. Trimming stripped 6 bases from V and 4 bases from J, with 13 bases between. CDR1 and CDR2 from the germline V gene are MNHNY and SVGAGI (reference sequence). The CDR3 DNA sequence: TGTGCCAGCAGGCCTTGGGCCACGAATCAGCCCCAGCATTTT. This sequence encodes CASRPWATNQPQHF.

The chain combines TRBV19 with TRBJ2-7; 9 bases are a match to TRBD2. V trimming: 1 base; J trimming: 4 bases; junction bases outside the gene matches: 8. Germline CDR1 is LNHDA and CDR2 is SQIVND (reference sequence). This CDR3 is 16 amino acids long. The CDR3 nucleotides are TGTGCCAGTAGTATAGTTGCGGGAGGGCCAATATACGAGCAGTACTTC. Amino acid sequence: CASSIVAGGPIYEQYF.

V is TRBV4-1 and J is TRBJ2-7, with TRBD2 identical over 7 bases. Germline values: CDR1 MGHRA, CDR2 YSYEKL. The CDR3 runs 16 residues. V trimming: 0 bases; J trimming: 0 bases; junction bases outside the gene matches: 5. CDR3 region: CASSQDSRTSSYEQYF. CDR3 nucleotides: TGCGCCAGCAGCCAAGATTCCAGGACTAGCTCCTACGAGCAGTACTTC.

In this sample, this clone turned up a few times. A junction boundary mismatches the germline segment, possibly from a read error. The chain combines TRBV6-6 with TRBJ1-1; possible D gene TRBD1, 6 bases. Germline V gene data show CDR1 as MNHNY and CDR2 as SVGAGI (reference sequence). This CDR3 spans 13 amino acids. CDR3 DNA sequence: TGTGCCAGCAGTTACCAGGGGAACACTAAAGCTTTCTTT. It specifies CASSYQGNTKAFF.

The J gene is TRBJ2-1, the V gene TRBV2; 7 nucleotides line up with TRBD1. Trimming cost V 7 bases and J 5 bases; bases outside gene matches: 2. Germline V gene sequence: CDR1 SNHLY, CDR2 FYNNEI. The CDR3 spans 12 residues. The CDR3 nucleotides read TGTGCCAGCACAACAGGGGACAATGAGCAGTTCTTC. Translated: CASTTGDNEQFF.

The chain carries TRBV6-1 and TRBJ2-1, with 8 bases that match TRBD1. The length of the CDR3 is 13 residues. Germline V lookup: CDR1 MNHNS, CDR2 SASEGT. With V trimmed by 0 bases and J by 15 bases, 7 bases remained unmatched. CDR3 sequence reads: CASSEAVQDRGFF. The CDR3 region has the DNA TGTGCCAGCAGTGAAGCTGTCCAAGACAGGGGGTTCTTC.